The entry below gives a single T cell receptor (beta chain) sequence along with its context. The antigen remains unidentified. The data were obtained in a study of shared clonotypes between healthy human individuals. General study results and limits: Relative to clonotypes present in all four donors, those not shared had lower generation probabilities.

Profiling relied on immunoSEQ multiplex PCR, and the TCRdb table lists in-frame clones only, not all of them. The repertoire holds some 2,500,000 clones, with over 85% as singletons. The sequencing input was naive CD4+ T cells from PBMCs. Subset here: CD45RA+ positively selected. The TCR sequence derives from a man between 18 and 29 years old in good health. Some clones in this sample may be carry-over from other donors' samples.

CDR3 sequence (DNA): TGTGCCAGCAGTGAATCTGCGACAGGATACAATGAGCAGTTCTTC. Amino acids: CASSESATGYNEQFF. The rearrangement joins TRBV25-1 to TRBJ2-1; tentatively, D is TRBD1 (6 bases). This CDR3 is built from 15 residues. Trimming removed 1 base at V and 4 bases at J, with 11 bases between. CDR1 and CDR2 (germline): MGHDK, SYGVNS.